This T cell receptor beta chain appears in the sequencing data of a study of regulatory T cells in long-lasting Graves disease. Concerning this clonotype: Its specificity is unknown.

HTBI primers from iRepertoire and Arm-PCR of CDR3 regions yielded the TCR beta libraries. A single record per CDR3 protein comes from TCRdb applying MiXCR to the multiplex PCR reads. Here the sample spans roughly 320,000 distinct CDR3 sequences, 16% being singletons. Looked up from germline, CDR1 is DFQATT and CDR2 is SNEGSKA (reference sequence). The junction had 1 base not matched to a gene; V was cut back by 3 bases and J by 6 bases. The CDR3 length is 12 residues. General study results and limits: Relative to newly diagnosed Graves' patients, persistent ones had lower TCR diversity.

Time point denoted: newly diagnosed GD, antithyroid drugs for less than 3 months. PBMC RNA served as the TCR library source. Roughly 8.6 milliliters of peripheral blood were drawn into EDTA tubes. The sample was also reused in another study, on T cells in Graves' hyperthyroidism and ophthalmopathy.

Material: peripheral blood mononuclear cells (PBMCs), obtained at new diagnosis, from a patient treated with antithyroid drugs. This sequence was found in a man aged 40-55 years with Graves disease. V is TRBV20-1 and J is TRBJ2-1, with 8 bases matching TRBD2. CDR3 in amino acids: CSASGGANEQFF. The CDR3 DNA reads as TGCAGTGCTAGCGGGGGGGCCAATGAGCAGTTCTTC.